These T cell receptor beta chains were read from a single sample in a study of cytomegalovirus exposure and HLA in healthy donors. This table comes from immunoSEQ multiplex PCR, and its TCRdb copy is limited to in-frame clones, with some not included. Among around 100,000 clones listed, over 60% were seen once. Sequencing input: PBMCs. The source is a woman in her late teens or twenties in good health and CMV-seropositive. The CDR3 runs from the conserved cysteine through the conserved F or W. A D gene is named only where the DNA matches it firmly. Size is stated for part of the rows, as once, few or many counts, or as a class when the clone is expanded.

V	J	D	size	DNA	CDR3
TRBV19	TRBJ2-1	NA	NA	TGTGCCAGTACCGATGACTTCTCCTACAATGAGCAGTTCTTC	CASTDDFSYNEQFF
TRBV11-2	TRBJ2-3	TRBD2	NA	TGTGCCAGCAGCTTAAGGGCACTAGCGGGACAGGCTCCAGATACGCAGTATTTT	CASSLRALAGQAPDTQYF
TRBV6-5	TRBJ2-3	TRBD2	NA	TGTGCCAGCAGTTTGGGGATAGCGGGAGGGTCAGATACGCAGTATTTT	CASSLGIAGGSDTQYF
TRBV19	TRBJ1-4	TRBD1	few	TGTGCCAGTAGCCTGGGGACAGGGGTGGCTGGTAATGAAAAACTGTTTTTT	CASSLGTGVAGNEKLFF
TRBV6-1	TRBJ1-5	TRBD1	NA	TGTGCCAGCAGTGACGGACAGGTAAATCAGCCCCAGCATTTT	CASSDGQVNQPQHF
TRBV5-1	TRBJ1-1	TRBD1	NA	TGCGCCAGCAGCCTCGGGACAGGGTCATCATTT	CASSLGTGSSF
TRBV7-2	TRBJ1-2	TRBD1	NA	TGTGCCAGCAGCTTGGTAGGGGACAGGGTTACCTTC	CASSLVGDRVTF
TRBV6-1	TRBJ1-4	NA	NA	TGTGCCAGCAGTCCTGCAACTAATGAAAAACTGTTTTTT	CASSPATNEKLFF
TRBV13	TRBJ1-1	NA	NA	TGTGCCAGCAGCCCGAGGGGGGGTGACACTGAAGCTTTCTTT	CASSPRGGDTEAFF
TRBV7-9	TRBJ1-5	NA	NA	TGTGCCAGCAGCTACAGGGTGGGTCAGCCCCAGCATTTT	CASSYRVGQPQHF
TRBV30	TRBJ1-5	NA	NA	TGTGCCGCCGCGGGCAATGGCAATCAGCCCCAGCATTTT	CAAAGNGNQPQHF
TRBV6-6	TRBJ1-5	NA	NA	TGTGCCAGCAGTTACCCGTTCGACAGTCCCTCGGGGCCCCAGCATTTT	CASSYPFDSPSGPQHF
TRBV7-9	TRBJ2-7	TRBD2	NA	TGTGCCAGCAGCACCTATGTTAGCGGGAGGACCCGGTCCCCCTACGAGCAGTACTTC	CASSTYVSGRTRSPYEQYF
TRBV9	TRBJ1-2	NA	once	TGTGCCAGCAGCGTAGTGGACAAGACTAACTATGGCTACACCTTC	CASSVVDKTNYGYTF
TRBV2	TRBJ2-1	TRBD2	NA	TGTGCCAGCAGGAATAGCGGGAGCTCCTACAATGAGCAGTTCTTC	CASRNSGSSYNEQFF
TRBV7-2	TRBJ1-5	NA	NA	TGTGCCAGCAGCATCGACGGGGTTAGCAATCAGCCCCAGCATTTT	CASSIDGVSNQPQHF
TRBV9	TRBJ1-4	NA	few	TGTGCCAGCAGCGGCGGGGGGCCTAATGAAAAACTGTTTTTT	CASSGGGPNEKLFF
TRBV5-1	TRBJ1-4	NA	NA	TGCGCCAGCAGCCTCAGCCCCGGGGATGAAAAACTGTTTTTT	CASSLSPGDEKLFF
TRBV7-9	TRBJ2-2	TRBD1	NA	TGTGCCAGCAGGGCAGGGACAGTCCCTGGGGAGCTGTTTTTT	CASRAGTVPGELFF
TRBV2	TRBJ1-5	NA	NA	TGTGCCAGCAGTGACTCCCAGCCCCAGCATTTT	CASSDSQPQHF
TRBV4-1	TRBJ2-3	NA	NA	TGCGCCAGCAGCCATCGACAGAGCACAGATACGCAGTATTTT	CASSHRQSTDTQYF
TRBV9	TRBJ2-1	TRBD1	NA	TGTGCCAGCAGCTCCAGGGGGAGAAGGGTCAATGAGCAGTTCTTC	CASSSRGRRVNEQFF
TRBV5-4	TRBJ2-5	NA	NA	TGTGCAAGCAGCCCACCACGACGAGAGGTTGAGACCCAGTACTTC	CASSPPRREVETQYF
TRBV2	TRBJ2-3	TRBD2	NA	TGTGCCAGCAGTGAAGGGACTAGCGGGAGTGCGACAGATACGCAGTATTTT	CASSEGTSGSATDTQYF
TRBV19	TRBJ1-1	NA	NA	TGTGCCAGTAGCATGTTTCGGACAGCCGAAGCTTTCTTT	CASSMFRTAEAFF
TRBV6-5	TRBJ2-1	NA	NA	TGTGCCAGCAGTCGTCAGGGAGGAAGCTACAATGAGCAGTTCTTC	CASSRQGGSYNEQFF
TRBV14	TRBJ1-4	NA	NA	TGTGCCAGCAGCCAAGTAATTACAGGAGAAAAACTGTTTTTT	CASSQVITGEKLFF
TRBV25-1	TRBJ2-7	TRBD1	NA	TGTGCCAGCAGTGAAGGACAGGGGGCTACCGAGCAGTACTTC	CASSEGQGATEQYF
TRBV5-1	TRBJ2-7	TRBD2	NA	TGCGCCAGCAGCTTGGGACTAGCGGAGAACGAGCAGTACTTC	CASSLGLAENEQYF
TRBV28	TRBJ1-5	NA	NA	TGTGCCAGCAGTTTCCTTACCCCGGACAGTTTCAATCAGCCCCAGCATTTT	CASSFLTPDSFNQPQHF
TRBV19	TRBJ2-1	TRBD2	NA	TGTGCCAGTAAAGTAGGGACTAGCTCCTACAATGAGCAGTTCTTC	CASKVGTSSYNEQFF
TRBV12-5	TRBJ2-1	TRBD1	NA	TGTGCTAGTGGTCTCCCGGGACAGGGACTCAATGAGCAGTTCTTC	CASGLPGQGLNEQFF
TRBV6-1	TRBJ2-1	TRBD2	few	TGTGCCAGCAGCGCCAGGACTAGCGGGGGAAATGAGCAGTTCTTC	CASSARTSGGNEQFF
TRBV7-9	TRBJ1-5	NA	NA	TGTGCCAGCAGCTACGGACAGCCGCAGCCCCAGCATTTT	CASSYGQPQPQHF
TRBV28	TRBJ1-6	NA	NA	TGTGCCAGCAGTCCACCGGGATTCAATTCACCCCTCCACTTT	CASSPPGFNSPLHF